This T cell receptor beta chain is drawn from a study of blood T cell repertoires in COVID-19. Generated by immunoSEQ multiplex PCR, the TCRdb table keeps only in-frame clones and is missing some. The repertoire holds approximately 70,000 clones, with around 74% as singletons. This clone was seen only a few times. Input material: peripheral blood. The clonotype was recovered from a woman of 80 years or more with active or convalescent COVID-19.

The CDR3 DNA reads as TGTGCCAGCAGCTTCGGACAGGGGGCTTCCTACGAGCAGTACTTC. Translation gives CASSFGQGASYEQYF. The chain has TRBV5-6 and TRBJ2-7, with 11 bases lining up with TRBD1. This CDR3 comprises 15 residues. The V and J ends lost 2 bases and 1 base, in that order; junction bases with no gene match: 2. Germline-derived CDR1 and CDR2 are SGHDT and YYEEEE.